Listed here are 8 T cell receptor beta chains from one sample, sequenced in a study of blood T cell repertoires in COVID-19. Here immunoSEQ multiplex PCR was the method, and the copy in TCRdb shows in-frame clones only, minus some. In the table there are tens of thousands of clones, 82% of which are singletons. The sequencing sample was made of peripheral blood. These receptors all come from a woman at least 80 years old with acute or convalescent COVID-19.

V usage is TRBV7-8 and J usage is TRBJ1-6; D unresolved. There are 18 residues in the CDR3. With 2 bases removed from V and 0 bases from J, the gap between germline ends came to 14 bases. The germline V gene has CDR1 SGHVS and CDR2 FQNEAQ. The CDR3 protein is CASSLSLAGSSYNSPLHF. The DNA for the CDR3 is TGTGCCAGCAGCTTATCCCTGGCAGGAAGCTCCTATAATTCACCCCTCCACTTT.

This chain joins TRBV6-5 and TRBJ2-7; 7 bases match TRBD2. The germline V gene encodes CDR1 MNHEY and CDR2 SVGAGI. The V and J ends lost 0 bases and 2 bases, in that order; junction bases with no gene match: 4. This CDR3 has 15 amino acids. The CDR3 here is CASSYSAGGAYEQYF. In nucleotides, the CDR3 is TGTGCCAGCAGTTACTCGGCTGGGGGGGCCTACGAGCAGTACTTC.

V is TRBV14 and J is TRBJ1-4; D not certain. Trimming took 0 bases from V and 11 from J, leaving 7 bases between them. The germline CDR1 and CDR2 sequences are SGHDN and FVKESK. There are 12 residues in the CDR3. The CDR3 here is CASSQEGLKLFF. The CDR3 DNA sequence: TGTGCCAGCAGCCAAGAAGGACTCAAACTGTTTTTT.

The gene calls are TRBV7-6 and TRBJ1-1; tentative D call: TRBD1 (5 bases). Trimming took off 4 bases at V and 0 bases at J, with 6 bases between the two ends. CDR1 SGHVS and CDR2 FNYEAQ come from the germline V gene. This CDR3 comprises 13 residues. CDR3: CASSSTVNTEAFF. CDR3 sequence (DNA): TGTGCCAGCAGCTCGACAGTGAACACTGAAGCTTTCTTT.

V gene TRBV5-6 combines with J gene TRBJ2-1; a possible D gene is TRBD1 (5 bases). The germline V gene has CDR1 SGHDT and CDR2 YYEEEE. V was trimmed by 1 base and J by 4 bases, leaving 12 bases between them. The CDR3 is 15 amino acids. The CDR3: CASSLIRDGYNEQFF. The CDR3 nucleotides are TGTGCCAGCAGCTTGATCAGGGATGGGTACAATGAGCAGTTCTTC.

CDR3: CASSIAGGNSYNEQFF. The CDR3 DNA sequence: TGTGCCAGTAGTATAGCGGGAGGAAATTCCTACAATGAGCAGTTCTTC. V usage is TRBV19 and J usage is TRBJ2-1; 7 nucleotides align to TRBD2. The CDR3 is made up of 16 amino acids. After removal of 1 base from V and 1 base from J, the junction contained 4 bases not matched to a gene. Germline V gene lookup returns CDR1 LNHDA and CDR2 SQIVND (reference sequence).

In this sample, this clone turned up once. The V and J genes are TRBV5-8 and TRBJ2-7, with 8 bases aligning to TRBD2. CDR1 SGHTS and CDR2 YDEGEE come from the germline V gene. This CDR3 is built from 16 residues. V lost 0 bases to trimming and J lost 1 base; unmatched junction nucleotides: 6. Here the CDR3 reads CASSLVSGTRSYEQYF. The CDR3 nucleotides are TGTGCCAGCAGCTTGGTCTCCGGGACTAGGTCCTACGAGCAGTACTTC.

This sequence joins TRBV20-1 and TRBJ1-1; D unclear. CDR3 length: 11 amino acids. Germline V gene data show CDR1 as DFQATT and CDR2 as SNEGSKA (reference sequence). Trimming removed 3 bases from V and 7 bases from J, with 9 bases in between. In DNA form, the CDR3 reads TGCAGTGCTAGCCTCGTTCTTGAAGCTTTCTTT. It yields the protein CSASLVLEAFF.